This T cell receptor beta chain is from a study of Tregs in tolerant kidney transplant recipients. Whole-study findings and limits: For some patients, primers changed over time, blocking nucleotide-level comparison. Tolerant patients' donor-specific Tregs expanded beyond overall Tregs, suggesting antigen-driven growth.

Germline V gene sequence: CDR1 MNHNS, CDR2 SASEGT. The CDR3 totals 16 residues. The V segment lost 4 bases and the J segment 5 bases; nucleotides outside the gene matches: 7. The table came from immunoSEQ multiplex PCR; TCRdb's copy has only in-frame clones and leaves some out. The sample lists fewer than 80,000 clones; about 89% were seen once. About this clone: Its antigen is unknown.

This TCR derives from a human donor who received a combined kidney and bone marrow transplant. The sequencing here drew on CD4+ T cells from blood, taken before the transplant. The chain is built from TRBV6-1 and TRBJ2-2; 10 bases agree with TRBD2. The DNA of the CDR3 is TGTGCCAGCAGTGGTCTAGCGGGAGCAGTGACCGGGGAGCTGTTTTTT. Protein: CASSGLAGAVTGELFF.